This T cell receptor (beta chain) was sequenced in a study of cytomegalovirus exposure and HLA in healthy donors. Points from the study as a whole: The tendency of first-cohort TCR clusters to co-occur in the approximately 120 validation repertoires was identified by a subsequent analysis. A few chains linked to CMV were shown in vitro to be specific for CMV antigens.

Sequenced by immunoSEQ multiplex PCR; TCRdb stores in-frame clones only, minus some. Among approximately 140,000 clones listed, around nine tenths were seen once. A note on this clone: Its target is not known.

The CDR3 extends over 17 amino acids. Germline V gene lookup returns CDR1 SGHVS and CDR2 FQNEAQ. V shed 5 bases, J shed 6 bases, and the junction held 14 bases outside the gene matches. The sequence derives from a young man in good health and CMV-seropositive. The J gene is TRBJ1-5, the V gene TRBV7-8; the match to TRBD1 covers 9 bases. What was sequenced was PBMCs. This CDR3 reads CASSPRTGGKGSQPQHF. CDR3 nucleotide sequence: TGTGCCAGCAGCCCCAGAACAGGGGGCAAAGGCAGTCAGCCCCAGCATTTT.